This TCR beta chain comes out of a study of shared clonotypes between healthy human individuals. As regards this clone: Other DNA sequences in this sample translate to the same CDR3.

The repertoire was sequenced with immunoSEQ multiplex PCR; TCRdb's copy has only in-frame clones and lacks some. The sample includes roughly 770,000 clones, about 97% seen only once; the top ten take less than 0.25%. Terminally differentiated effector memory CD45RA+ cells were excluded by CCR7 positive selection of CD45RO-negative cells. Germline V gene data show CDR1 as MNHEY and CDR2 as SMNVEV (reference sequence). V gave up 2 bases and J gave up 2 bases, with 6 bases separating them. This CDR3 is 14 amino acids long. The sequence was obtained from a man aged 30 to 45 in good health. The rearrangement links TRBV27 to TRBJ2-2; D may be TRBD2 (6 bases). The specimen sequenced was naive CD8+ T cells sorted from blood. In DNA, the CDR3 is TGTGCCAGCAGTTTAGGGACTAACACCGGGGAGCTGTTTTTT. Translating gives CASSLGTNTGELFF.